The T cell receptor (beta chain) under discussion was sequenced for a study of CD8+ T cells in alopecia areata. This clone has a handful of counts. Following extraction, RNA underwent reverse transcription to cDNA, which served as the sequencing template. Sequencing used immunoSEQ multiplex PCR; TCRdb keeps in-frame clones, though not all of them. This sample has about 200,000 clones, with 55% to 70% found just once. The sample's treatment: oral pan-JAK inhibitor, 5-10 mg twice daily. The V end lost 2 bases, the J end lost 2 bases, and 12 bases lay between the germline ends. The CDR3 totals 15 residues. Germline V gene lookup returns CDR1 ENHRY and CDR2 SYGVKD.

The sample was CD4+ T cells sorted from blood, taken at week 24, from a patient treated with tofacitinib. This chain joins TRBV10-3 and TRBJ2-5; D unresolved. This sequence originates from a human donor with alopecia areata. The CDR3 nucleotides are TGTGCCATCAGTGAGCAAGGGTCTTTTCAAGAGACCCAGTACTTC. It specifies CAISEQGSFQETQYF.